One TCR beta chain is described in this entry. As processed by the authors: Using reference gene primer amplification, nucleated cell counts were estimated. Profiled with immunoSEQ multiplex PCR; TCRdb holds only in-frame clones, not every one. That table gives V, J and clone size, and the DNA gave D and trimming. The sample carries approximately 670,000 clones, 70% to 90% recorded once. This sample is part of a study of blood T cell repertoires in COVID-19. CDR1 is SGDLS, CDR2 YYNGEE, per germline. V dropped 1 base and J dropped 6; count of bases not matched to a gene: 3. This CDR3 has 13 amino acids.

This chain links TRBV9 with TRBJ2-7; 8 positions agree with TRBD2. The receptor was isolated from a woman younger than 30 with acute or convalescent COVID-19. Input material: peripheral blood. CDR3 amino acids: CASSVLTSGEQYF. The DNA of the CDR3 is TGTGCCAGCAGCGTACTAACTAGCGGCGAGCAGTACTTC.